The clone carrying this T cell receptor beta chain has more than one count but fewer than ten. Its target is not known. This entry comes from a study of CD4+ T cells in melanoma. The table came from immunoSEQ multiplex PCR; TCRdb's copy has only in-frame clones and leaves some out. The table lists 10,000 to 12,000 clones, under 65% of them singletons. The CDR3 consists of 15 residues. Per the germline V gene, CDR1 is MNHEY and CDR2 is SMNVEV (reference sequence). Trimming pared 6 bases from V and 9 bases from J, leaving 21 bases between. Study outcomes and limitations: A reported correlation linked neoantigen-specific CD4+ T cells to CD8+, macrophage and B cell function.

V is TRBV27 and J is TRBJ2-4; D call uncertain. The sequence was collected from a human donor with melanoma. Sequenced sample: cells from a culture (not recorded whether cultured in vitro). CDR3 nucleotides: TGTGCCAGCAGGACTCTCGAAGCTCGACGGAGCATTCAGTACTTC. Translation gives CASRTLEARRSIQYF.